This T cell receptor (beta chain) was observed in a study of T cell responses to AZD1222 COVID-19 vaccine. Overall study results and limits: Spike-specific TCR depth and breadth grew after two AZD1222 doses. Nearly half of spike-specific TCRs reportedly target unmutated variant regions. Seropositive AZD1222 recipients at baseline numbered only six or seven.

With 5 bases clipped from V and 7 bases from J, the junction kept 11 bases outside the gene matches. CDR1 is SGHVS, CDR2 FNYEAQ, per germline. The CDR3 covers 15 residues. TCRdb's table, derived via immunoSEQ multiplex PCR, lists solely in-frame clones and lacks some. The data hold 90,000 to 120,000 clones, with around 91% observed a single time. A note on this clone: Its specificity is not known.

The V call is TRBV7-6, the J call TRBJ2-1; 7 bases fit TRBD1. The clonotype originates from an adult in good health. This specimen consisted of peripheral blood, obtained on day 0 of AZD1222 vaccination. CDR3 in amino acids: CASSLQDRIANEQFF. CDR3 coding DNA: TGTGCCAGCAGCCTACAGGACAGGATAGCAAATGAGCAGTTCTTC.